This T cell receptor beta chain emerged from a study of cytotoxic CD8 clonotypes in ibrutinib-treated CLL. CDR1 is MNHNS and CDR2 is SASEGT in the germline V gene. V lost 6 bases and J 6 bases, leaving 17 bases between the germline ends. The CDR3 is 15 residues long. Produced via immunoSEQ multiplex PCR; TCRdb's table is partial and in-frame only. The sample has 50,000 to 75,000 clones, approximately 71% seen once. This receptor was identified in a human donor with chronic lymphocytic leukemia. The specimen was PBMCs, collected after 12 months of ibrutinib treatment. The rearrangement uses TRBV6-1 and TRBJ2-2; D unresolved. In DNA, the CDR3 is TGTGCCAGCAGAGCCCTTTGGAACAGACCCGGGGAGCTGTTTTTT. Protein product: CASRALWNRPGELFF.